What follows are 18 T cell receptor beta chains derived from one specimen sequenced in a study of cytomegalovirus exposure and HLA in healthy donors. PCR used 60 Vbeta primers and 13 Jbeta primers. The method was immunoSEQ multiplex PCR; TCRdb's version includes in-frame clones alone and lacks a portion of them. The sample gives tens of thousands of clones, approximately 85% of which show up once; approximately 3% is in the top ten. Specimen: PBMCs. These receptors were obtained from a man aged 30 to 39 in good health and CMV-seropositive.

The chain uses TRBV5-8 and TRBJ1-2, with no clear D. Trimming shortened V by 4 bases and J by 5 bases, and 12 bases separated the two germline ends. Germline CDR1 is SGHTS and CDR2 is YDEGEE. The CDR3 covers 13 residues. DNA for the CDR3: TGTGCCAGCAGCCCTCAGGTGGTATATGGCTACACCTTC. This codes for CASSPQVVYGYTF.

Here the CDR3 reads CASSPWGGQFYEQYF. CDR3 DNA sequence: TGCGCCAGCAGCCCGTGGGGGGGCCAGTTTTACGAGCAGTACTTC. The genes are TRBV5-1 and TRBJ2-7, with D maybe TRBD2 (7 bases). CDR3 length: 15 residues. The germline V gene encodes CDR1 SGHRS and CDR2 YFSETQ. Trimming shortened V by 4 bases and J by 4 bases, and 18 bases separated the two germline ends.

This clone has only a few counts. The CDR3 nucleotides read TGCGCCAGCAGCCAAGACCCACTAGGAGCTAGCGGGAGTGGCGAGCAGTACTTC. Its translation: CASSQDPLGASGSGEQYF. V and J are TRBV4-3 and TRBJ2-7, with 10 bases fitting TRBD2. The CDR3 has 18 residues. Germline-derived CDR1 and CDR2 are LGHNA and YSLEER. The V gene end was trimmed by 0 bases and the J gene end by 6 bases; junction bases not matched to a gene: 14.

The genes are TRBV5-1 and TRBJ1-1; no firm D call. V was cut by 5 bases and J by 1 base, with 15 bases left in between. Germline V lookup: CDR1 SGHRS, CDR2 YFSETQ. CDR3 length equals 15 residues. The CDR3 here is CASRGEPKENTEAFF. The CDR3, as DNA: TGCGCCAGCAGGGGAGAGCCAAAAGAGAACACTGAAGCTTTCTTT.

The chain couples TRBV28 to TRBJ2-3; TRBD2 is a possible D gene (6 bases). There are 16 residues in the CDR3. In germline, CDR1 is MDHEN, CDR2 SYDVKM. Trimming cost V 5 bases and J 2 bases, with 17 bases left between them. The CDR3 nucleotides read TGTGCCAGCAGTCCGCCCTGGGCGGGGACCACAGATACGCAGTATTTT. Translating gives CASSPPWAGTTDTQYF.

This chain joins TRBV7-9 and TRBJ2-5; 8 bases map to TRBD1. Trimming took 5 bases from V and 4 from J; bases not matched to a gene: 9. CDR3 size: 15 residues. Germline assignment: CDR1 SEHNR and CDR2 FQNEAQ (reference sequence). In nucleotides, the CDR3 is TGTGCCAGCAGCGACATAGACAGGGGATCAGAGACCCAGTACTTC. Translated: CASSDIDRGSETQYF.

CDR3 nucleotide sequence: TGTGCCACCAGCAGAGATTTGATGGTCCCATCGGATGGCTACACCTTC. This encodes CATSRDLMVPSDGYTF. This sequence joins TRBV15 and TRBJ1-2; D not resolved. The V end lost 0 bases, the J end lost 6 bases, and 17 bases lay between the germline ends. This CDR3 spans 16 amino acids. Per the germline V gene, CDR1 is LNHNV and CDR2 is YYDKDF (reference sequence). The complete variable domain, with remaining parts taken from reference TRBV15 and TRBJ1-2, reads DAMVIQNPRYQVTQFGKPVTLSCSQTLNHNVMYWYQQKSSQAPKLLFHYYDKDFNNEADTPDNFQSRRPNTSFCFLDIRSPGLGDTAMYLCATSRDLMVPSDGYTFGSGTRLTVV.

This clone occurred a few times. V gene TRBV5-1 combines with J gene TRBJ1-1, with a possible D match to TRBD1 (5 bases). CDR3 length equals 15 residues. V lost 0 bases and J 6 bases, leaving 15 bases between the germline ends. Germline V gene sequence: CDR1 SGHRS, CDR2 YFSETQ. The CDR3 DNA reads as TGCGCCAGCAGCTTGGGTGGGGCACGAAGAGCTGAAGCTTTCTTT. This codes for CASSLGGARRAEAFF.

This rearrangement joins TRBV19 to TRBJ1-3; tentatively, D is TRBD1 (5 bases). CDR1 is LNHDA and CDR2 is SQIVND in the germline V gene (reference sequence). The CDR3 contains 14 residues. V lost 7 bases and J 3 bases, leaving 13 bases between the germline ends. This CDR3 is CASNQGRSGNTIYF. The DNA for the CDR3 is TGTGCCAGTAACCAGGGCAGGAGTGGAAACACCATATATTTT.

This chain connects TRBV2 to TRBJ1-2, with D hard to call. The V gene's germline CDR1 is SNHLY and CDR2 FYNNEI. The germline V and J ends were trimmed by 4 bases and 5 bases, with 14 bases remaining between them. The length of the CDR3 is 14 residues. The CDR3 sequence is CASSVGRDFYGYTF. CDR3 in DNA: TGTGCCAGCAGTGTGGGCCGGGATTTTTATGGCTACACCTTC.

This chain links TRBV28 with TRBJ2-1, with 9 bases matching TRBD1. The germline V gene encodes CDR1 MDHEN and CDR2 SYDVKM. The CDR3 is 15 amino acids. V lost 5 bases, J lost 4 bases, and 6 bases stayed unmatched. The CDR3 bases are TGTGCCAGCAGTACCCTGGGACAGGGATACAATGAGCAGTTCTTC. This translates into CASSTLGQGYNEQFF. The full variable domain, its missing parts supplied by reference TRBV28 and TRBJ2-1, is DVKVTQSSRYLVKRTGEKVFLECVQDMDHENMFWYRQDPGLGLRLIYFSYDVKMKEKGDIPEGYSVSREKKERFSLILESASTNQTSMYLCASSTLGQGYNEQFFGPGTRLTVL.

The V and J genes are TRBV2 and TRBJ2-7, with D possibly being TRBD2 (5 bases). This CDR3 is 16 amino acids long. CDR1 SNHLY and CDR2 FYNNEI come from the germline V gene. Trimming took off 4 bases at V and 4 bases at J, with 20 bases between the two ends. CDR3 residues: CASSVLPIRGSYEQYF. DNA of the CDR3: TGTGCCAGCAGTGTACTTCCTATCCGGGGTTCGTACGAGCAGTACTTC.

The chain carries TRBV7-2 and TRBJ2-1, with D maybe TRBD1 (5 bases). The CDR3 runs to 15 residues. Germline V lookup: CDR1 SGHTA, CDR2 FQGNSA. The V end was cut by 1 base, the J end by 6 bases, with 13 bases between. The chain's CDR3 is CASSLVRGSVNEQFF. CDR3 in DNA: TGTGCCAGCAGCTTAGTAAGGGGCAGTGTCAATGAGCAGTTCTTC.

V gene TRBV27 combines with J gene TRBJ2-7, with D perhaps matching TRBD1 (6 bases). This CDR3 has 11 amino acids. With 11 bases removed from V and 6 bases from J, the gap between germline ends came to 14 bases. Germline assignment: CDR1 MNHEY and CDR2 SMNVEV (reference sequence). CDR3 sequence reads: CASQGLGEQYF. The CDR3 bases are TGTGCCTCCCAGGGGCTCGGCGAGCAGTACTTC.

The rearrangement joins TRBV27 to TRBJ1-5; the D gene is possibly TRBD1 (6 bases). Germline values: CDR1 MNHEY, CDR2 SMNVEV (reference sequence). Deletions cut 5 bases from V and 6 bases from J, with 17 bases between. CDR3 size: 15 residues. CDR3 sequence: CASSPSGVGAQPQHF. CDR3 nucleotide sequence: TGTGCCAGCAGTCCCAGCGGGGTGGGGGCTCAGCCCCAGCATTTT.

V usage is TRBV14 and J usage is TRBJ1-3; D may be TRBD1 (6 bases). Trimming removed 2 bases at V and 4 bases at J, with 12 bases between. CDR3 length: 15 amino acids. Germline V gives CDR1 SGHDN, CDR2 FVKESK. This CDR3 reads CASSQSRGVGNTIYF. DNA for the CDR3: TGTGCCAGCAGCCAAAGCAGGGGTGTAGGAAACACCATATATTTT. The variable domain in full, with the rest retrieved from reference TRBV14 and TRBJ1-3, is EAGVTQFPSHSVIEKGQTVTLRCDPISGHDNLYWYRRVMGKEIKFLLHFVKESKQDESGMPNNRFLAERTGGTYSTLKVQPAELEDSGVYFCASSQSRGVGNTIYFGEGSWLTVV.

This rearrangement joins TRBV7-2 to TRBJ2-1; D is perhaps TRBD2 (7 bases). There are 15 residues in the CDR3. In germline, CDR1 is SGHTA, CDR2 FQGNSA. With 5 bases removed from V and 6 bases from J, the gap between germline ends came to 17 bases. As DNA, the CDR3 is TGTGCCAGCAGCAAGGGGGGGGCAGTGGTCAATGAGCAGTTCTTC. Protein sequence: CASSKGGAVVNEQFF.

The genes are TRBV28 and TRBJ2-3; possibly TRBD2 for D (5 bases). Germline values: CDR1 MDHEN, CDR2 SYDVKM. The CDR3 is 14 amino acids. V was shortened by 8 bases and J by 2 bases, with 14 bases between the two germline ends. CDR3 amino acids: CASVESGSTDTQYF. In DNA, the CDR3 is TGTGCCAGCGTGGAGAGCGGATCCACAGATACGCAGTATTTT.